These 4 T cell receptor beta chains were sequenced from one sample in a study of T cell changes during pregnancy in multiple sclerosis (dated by TCRdb to about 2019). Library method: the immunoSEQ multiplex PCR assay. In its TCRdb copy, this immuneACCESS table keeps in-frame sequences only and misses some clones. Where compared with another copy, unresolved V genes explain less than half of these, and the others have no known cause. Within this sample are about 43,000 clones, with roughly 90% of them counted one time only. The ten top clones hold roughly 4.5% of the sample. Sequencing was performed on peripheral blood, taken in the second trimester of pregnancy. All receptors derive from a female donor in good health, enrolled as a control in a pregnancy study.

V is TRBV15 and J is TRBJ2-1; D is unclear. Germline V gene data show CDR1 as LNHNV and CDR2 as YYDKDF (reference sequence). Trimming removed 0 bases from V and 4 bases from J, with 13 bases in between. This CDR3 spans 16 amino acids. The CDR3: CATSRDPGVYYNEQFF. DNA of the CDR3: TGTGCCACCAGCAGAGATCCTGGAGTTTATTACAATGAGCAGTTCTTC.

Here the CDR3 DNA reads TGTGCCAGCAGCCGATACAGGGAAGAGACCCAGTACTTC. Protein sequence: CASSRYREETQYF. The V and J genes are TRBV7-8 and TRBJ2-5; D perhaps matches TRBD1 (6 bases). Germline V CDR1 and CDR2: SGHVS, FQNEAQ. CDR3 length: 13 amino acids. V was shortened by 5 bases and J by 3 bases, with 10 bases between the two germline ends.

This chain joins TRBV10-1 and TRBJ2-1; a possible D gene is TRBD2 (6 bases). The CDR3 sequence is 14 residues long. Germline lookup yields CDR1 WNHNN and CDR2 SYGVQD (reference sequence). Between the trimmed V and J ends, which lost 0 bases and 6 bases, there was a span of 9 bases. CDR3 in amino acids: CASSESMGGNEQFF. CDR3 nucleotides: TGCGCCAGCAGTGAGTCTATGGGGGGCAATGAGCAGTTCTTC.

The chain employs TRBV5-6 and TRBJ1-2; D remains ambiguous. The CDR3 totals 14 residues. Germline V gene lookup returns CDR1 SGHDT and CDR2 YYEEEE. V was trimmed by 0 bases and J by 6 bases, leaving 12 bases between them. CDR3 amino acids: CASSLVEPAHGYTF. CDR3 in DNA: TGTGCCAGCAGCTTGGTTGAGCCTGCTCATGGCTACACCTTC.